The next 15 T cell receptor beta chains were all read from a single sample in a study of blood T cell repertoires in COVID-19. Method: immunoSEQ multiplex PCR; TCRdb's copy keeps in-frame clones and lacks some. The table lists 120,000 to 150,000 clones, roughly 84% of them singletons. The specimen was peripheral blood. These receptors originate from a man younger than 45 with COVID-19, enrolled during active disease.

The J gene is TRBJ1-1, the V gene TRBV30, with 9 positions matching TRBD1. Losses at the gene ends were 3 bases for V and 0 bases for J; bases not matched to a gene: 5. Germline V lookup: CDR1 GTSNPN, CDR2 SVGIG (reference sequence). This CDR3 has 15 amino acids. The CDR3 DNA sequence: TGTGCCTGGAGGGGACAGGGTTTTTTGAACACTGAAGCTTTCTTT. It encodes CAWRGQGFLNTEAFF.

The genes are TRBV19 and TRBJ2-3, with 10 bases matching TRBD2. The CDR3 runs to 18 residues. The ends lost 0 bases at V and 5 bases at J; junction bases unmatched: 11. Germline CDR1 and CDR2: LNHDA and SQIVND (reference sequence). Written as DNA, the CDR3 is TGTGCCAGTAGTATAGAGGGGGCGGCTAGCGGGAGTGGAGATACGCAGTATTTT. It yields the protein CASSIEGAASGSGDTQYF.

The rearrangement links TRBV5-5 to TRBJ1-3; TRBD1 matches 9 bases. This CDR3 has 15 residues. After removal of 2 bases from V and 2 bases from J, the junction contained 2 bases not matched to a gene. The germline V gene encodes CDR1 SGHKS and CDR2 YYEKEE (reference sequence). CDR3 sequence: CASSFGTGTGNTIYF. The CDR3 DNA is TGTGCCAGCAGCTTCGGGACAGGGACTGGAAACACCATATATTTT.

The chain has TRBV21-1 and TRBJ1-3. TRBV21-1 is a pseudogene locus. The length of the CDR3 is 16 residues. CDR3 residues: CASSKSGSASGNTIYF. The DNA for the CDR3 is TGTGCCAGCAGCAAGAGCGGCAGTGCCTCTGGAAACACCATATATTTT.

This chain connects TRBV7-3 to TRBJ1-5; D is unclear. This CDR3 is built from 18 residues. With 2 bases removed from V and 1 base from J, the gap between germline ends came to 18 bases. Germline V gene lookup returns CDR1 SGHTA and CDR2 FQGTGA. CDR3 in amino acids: CASSLQRGPIRSNQPQHF. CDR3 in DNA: TGTGCCAGCAGCTTACAGCGCGGGCCAATTAGAAGCAATCAGCCCCAGCATTTT.

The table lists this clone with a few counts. The CDR3, as DNA: TGTGCCAGCTCGTTGGGACAGGTGTTGGACGAGCAGTACTTC. Encoded protein: CASSLGQVLDEQYF. The chain employs TRBV18 and TRBJ2-7, with 8 bases lining up with TRBD1. The germline CDR1 and CDR2 sequences are KGHSH and LQKENI. This CDR3 comprises 14 residues. The trim removed 6 bases at V and 5 bases at J, leaving 9 bases unmatched.

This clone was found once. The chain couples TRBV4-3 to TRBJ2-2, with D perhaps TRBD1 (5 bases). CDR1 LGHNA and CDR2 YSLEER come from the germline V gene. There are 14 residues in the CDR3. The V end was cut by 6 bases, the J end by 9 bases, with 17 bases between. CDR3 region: CASSQTVESRELFF. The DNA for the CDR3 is TGCGCCAGCAGTCAGACAGTCGAGTCCCGGGAGCTGTTTTTT.

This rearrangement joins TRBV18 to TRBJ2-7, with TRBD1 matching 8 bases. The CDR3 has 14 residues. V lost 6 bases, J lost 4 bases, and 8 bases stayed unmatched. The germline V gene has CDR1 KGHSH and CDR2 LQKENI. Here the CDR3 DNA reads TGTGCCAGCTCGGAGGACAGGGAAGTGTACGAGCAGTACTTC. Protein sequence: CASSEDREVYEQYF.

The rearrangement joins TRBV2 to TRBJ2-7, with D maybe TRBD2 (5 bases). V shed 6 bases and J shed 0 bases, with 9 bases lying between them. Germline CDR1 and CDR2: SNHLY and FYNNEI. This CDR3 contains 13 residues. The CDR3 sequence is CASRVGSSYEQYF. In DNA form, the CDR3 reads TGTGCCAGCAGAGTGGGGAGCTCCTACGAGCAGTACTTC.

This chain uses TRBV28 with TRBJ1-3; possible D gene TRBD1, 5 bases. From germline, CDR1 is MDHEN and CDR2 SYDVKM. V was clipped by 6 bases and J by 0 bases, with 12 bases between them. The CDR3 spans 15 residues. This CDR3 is CASSRTGVSGNTIYF. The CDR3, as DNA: TGTGCCAGCAGCCGTACAGGAGTCTCTGGAAACACCATATATTTT.

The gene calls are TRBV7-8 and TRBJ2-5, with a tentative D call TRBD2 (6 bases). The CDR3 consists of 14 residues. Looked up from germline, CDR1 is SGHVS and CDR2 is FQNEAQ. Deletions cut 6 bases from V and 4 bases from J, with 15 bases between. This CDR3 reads CASRITQGGETQYF. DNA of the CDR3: TGTGCCAGCAGAATAACTCAGGGAGGAGAGACCCAGTACTTC.

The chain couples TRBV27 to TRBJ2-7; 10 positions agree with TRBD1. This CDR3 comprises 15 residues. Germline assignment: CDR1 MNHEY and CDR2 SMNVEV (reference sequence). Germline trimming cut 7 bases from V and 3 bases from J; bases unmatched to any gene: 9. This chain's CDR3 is CASTSWTGGIYEQYF. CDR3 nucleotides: TGTGCCAGCACGAGTTGGACAGGGGGGATCTACGAGCAGTACTTC.

CDR3 in amino acids: CASSVLVSSGSNEQFF. CDR3 DNA sequence: TGTGCCAGCAGCGTGTTGGTGTCTAGCGGGAGTAATGAGCAGTTCTTC. The chain has TRBV9 and TRBJ2-1; the match to TRBD2 covers 10 bases. The CDR3 spans 16 residues. Trimming cost V 2 bases and J 7 bases; bases outside gene matches: 9. CDR1 is SGDLS and CDR2 is YYNGEE in the germline V gene.

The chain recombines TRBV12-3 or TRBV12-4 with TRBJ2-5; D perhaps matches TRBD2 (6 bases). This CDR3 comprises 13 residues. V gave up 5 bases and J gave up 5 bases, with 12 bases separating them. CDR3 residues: CASSLYGGETQYF. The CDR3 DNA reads TGTGCCAGCAGTCTTTATGGGGGGGAGACCCAGTACTTC.

This CDR3 is CASNTGQPTYEQYF. In nucleotides, the CDR3 is TGTGCCAGCAATACCGGACAGCCGACCTACGAGCAGTACTTC. The V and J genes are TRBV28 and TRBJ2-7; weak D call: TRBD1 (6 bases). The CDR3 is 14 residues long. V was shortened by 7 bases and J by 2 bases, with 15 bases between the two germline ends. Germline CDR1 reads MDHEN; CDR2 reads SYDVKM.